These 9 T cell receptor beta chains originate from one sample sequenced in a study of OX40 agonist ivuxolimab in advanced cancers. Sequenced by immunoSEQ multiplex PCR; TCRdb stores in-frame clones only, minus some. The profile covers approximately 21,000 clones, with just under 85% appearing a single time and roughly 32% taken by the ten largest. The material sequenced was CD4+ or CD8+ T cells sorted from blood, taken in a trial of the OX40 agonist ivuxolimab. The receptors here all came from an adult with an advanced solid tumor such as melanoma, head and neck, liver or kidney cancer.

This chain links TRBV9 with TRBJ2-1, with D perhaps TRBD1 or TRBD2 (5 bases each). The CDR3 runs 15 residues. Trimming pared 0 bases from V and 4 bases from J, leaving 11 bases between. Germline V CDR1 and CDR2: SGDLS, YYNGEE. The CDR3 DNA reads TGTGCCAGCAGCGTAGAAGGGGAGCGGTACAATGAGCAGTTCTTC. It specifies CASSVEGERYNEQFF.

The rearrangement uses TRBV11-3 and TRBJ2-2, with D possibly TRBD2 on 5 matching bases. Germline values: CDR1 SGHNT, CDR2 YENEEA. This CDR3 is 16 amino acids long. Trimming took 0 bases from V and 5 from J, leaving 13 bases between them. CDR3 nucleotide sequence: TGTGCCAGCAGCTTAGACTTGGGAGAATGGACCGGGGAGCTGTTTTTT. Its protein product is CASSLDLGEWTGELFF.

This chain connects TRBV6-1 to TRBJ2-7, with 11 bases identical to TRBD2. V was pared by 1 base and J by 4 bases, with 3 bases of the junction left unmatched. The germline V gene encodes CDR1 MNHNS and CDR2 SASEGT. The length of the CDR3 is 15 residues. CDR3 DNA sequence: TGTGCCAGCAGTGAAGGAACTAGCGGGAGTTACGAGCAGTACTTC. Amino acids: CASSEGTSGSYEQYF.

V gene TRBV7-6 combines with J gene TRBJ2-7; D may be TRBD1 (7 bases). The length of the CDR3 is 14 residues. The V end was cut by 3 bases, the J end by 4 bases, with 13 bases between. From germline, CDR1 is SGHVS and CDR2 FNYEAQ. CDR3: CASSLGAGGYEQYF. The CDR3, as DNA: TGTGCCAGCAGCTTGGGAGCAGGGGGGTACGAGCAGTACTTC.

The chain links TRBV30 to TRBJ2-7; TRBD2 aligns across 11 bases. The germline gives CDR1 GTSNPN, CDR2 SVGIG (reference sequence). J lost 2 bases, V lost 0 bases, and 3 bases had no gene match. CDR3 length: 15 residues. CDR3 nucleotide sequence: TGTGCCTGGAGTGTACAACTAGCGGGAGCCTACGAGCAGTACTTC. This translates into CAWSVQLAGAYEQYF. Looking up the rest from reference TRBV30 and TRBJ2-7 gives the full variable domain: SQTIHQWPATLVQPVGSPLSLECTVEGTSNPNLYWYRQAAGRGLQLLFYSVGIGQISSEVPQNLSASRPQDRQFILSSKKLLLSDSGFYLCAWSVQLAGAYEQYFGPGTRLTVT.

The chain recombines TRBV28 with TRBJ2-1; TRBD2 matches 8 bases. V was pared by 3 bases and J by 6 bases, with 1 base of the junction left unmatched. CDR1 and CDR2 (germline): MDHEN, SYDVKM. The CDR3 totals 13 residues. The CDR3, as DNA: TGTGCCAGCAGTTTGGGACTAGTCAATGAGCAGTTCTTC. Translation gives CASSLGLVNEQFF. Combining the CDR3 with reference TRBV28 and TRBJ2-1 gives the whole variable domain DVKVTQSSRYLVKRTGEKVFLECVQDMDHENMFWYRQDPGLGLRLIYFSYDVKMKEKGDIPEGYSVSREKKERFSLILESASTNQTSMYLCASSLGLVNEQFFGPGTRLTVL.

V usage is TRBV5-1 and J usage is TRBJ2-2, with 7 bases fitting TRBD2. V dropped 0 bases and J dropped 1; count of bases not matched to a gene: 6. CDR1 and CDR2 from the germline V gene are SGHRS and YFSETQ. The CDR3 loop spans 17 amino acids. CDR3 DNA sequence: TGCGCCAGCAGCTTGGTTAAAACGGGAGGGAACACCGGGGAGCTGTTTTTT. Translation: CASSLVKTGGNTGELFF. The entire variable domain, with the rest obtained from reference TRBV5-1 and TRBJ2-2, is as follows: KAGVTQTPRYLIKTRGQQVTLSCSPISGHRSVSWYQQTPGQGLQFLFEYFSETQRNKGNFPGRFSGRQFSNSRSEMNVSTLELGDSALYLCASSLVKTGGNTGELFFGEGSRLTVL.

The CDR3 here is CASSHPGQGFYGYTF. DNA for the CDR3: TGTGCCAGCAGCCATCCGGGACAGGGGTTCTATGGCTACACCTTC. The chain employs TRBV9 and TRBJ1-2; 10 bases line up with TRBD1. The CDR3 extends over 15 amino acids. Germline V gene lookup returns CDR1 SGDLS and CDR2 YYNGEE. V was pared by 4 bases and J by 4 bases, with 7 bases of the junction left unmatched.

This clone was seen a few times. J is TRBJ1-5 and V is TRBV6-5, with D uncertain. Trimming removed 6 bases at V and 6 bases at J, with 15 bases between. The germline V gene has CDR1 MNHEY and CDR2 SVGAGI. The CDR3 covers 14 residues. For the CDR3, the DNA is TGTGCCAGCAGCCTATCCAGGACGGGTCAGCCCCAGCATTTT. Translating it yields CASSLSRTGQPQHF.